The 2 T cell receptor beta chains below come from one sample, sequenced in a study of blood T cell repertoires in COVID-19. The method was immunoSEQ multiplex PCR; TCRdb's version includes in-frame clones alone and lacks a portion of them. The table records approximately 200,000 clones, around 82% of them present only once. Sequenced input: PBMCs or T cells enriched from blood (not recorded which). The receptors come from a man aged 35 to 55 who had recovered from COVID-19.

The gene calls are TRBV2 and TRBJ2-7; D possibly corresponds to TRBD1 (6 bases). CDR1 and CDR2 (germline): SNHLY, FYNNEI. V gave up 6 bases and J gave up 3 bases, with 18 bases separating them. The CDR3 runs to 15 residues. CDR3 DNA sequence: TGTGCCAGCAGAGCAATGGACAGATCGATCTACGAGCAGTACGTC. The encoded protein is CASRAMDRSIYEQYV.

The chain joins TRBV2 to TRBJ2-1; 10 nucleotides agree with TRBD2. Germline assignment: CDR1 SNHLY and CDR2 FYNNEI. The CDR3 loop spans 17 amino acids. V lost 8 bases, J lost 5 bases, and 15 bases stayed unmatched. CDR3 nucleotide sequence: TGTGCCAGCGCCCGACCAGATAAGGGACTAGCGAACAATGAGCAGTTCTTC. Translating it yields CASARPDKGLANNEQFF.